The clone carrying this T cell receptor beta chain was seen many times. Its antigen is unknown. This specimen comes from a study of T cells in Graves' hyperthyroidism and ophthalmopathy. Patients with uncontrolled infections, other autoimmune diseases, pregnancy or lactation were excluded. The study's findings and limits: Most expanded thyroid clonotypes above 0.001 recurred in blood. Ophthalmopathy and stable hyperthyroidism were separated by a 13 V-J model.

RNA transcripts were the template for amplifying TCR beta CDR3 regions. The HTBI primer set was used in a first-round RT-PCR of the TCR CDR3. MiXCR, run by TCRdb on the multiplex PCR reads, gives a single entry per CDR3 protein. The sample contains more than 500,000 distinct CDR3 sequences, about 16% of which appear only once. V gave up 10 bases and J gave up 6 bases, with 10 bases separating them. The CDR3 length is 11 residues. Germline CDR1 MNHEY, CDR2 SVGEGT. Source material: blood. The sequence came from a woman in her twenties or thirties with Graves' ophthalmopathy. The chain employs TRBV6-2 or TRBV6-3 and TRBJ2-1; D ambiguous. Here the CDR3 reads CAIPSGNEQFF. For the CDR3, the DNA is TGTGCCATACCATCGGGCAATGAGCAGTTCTTC.